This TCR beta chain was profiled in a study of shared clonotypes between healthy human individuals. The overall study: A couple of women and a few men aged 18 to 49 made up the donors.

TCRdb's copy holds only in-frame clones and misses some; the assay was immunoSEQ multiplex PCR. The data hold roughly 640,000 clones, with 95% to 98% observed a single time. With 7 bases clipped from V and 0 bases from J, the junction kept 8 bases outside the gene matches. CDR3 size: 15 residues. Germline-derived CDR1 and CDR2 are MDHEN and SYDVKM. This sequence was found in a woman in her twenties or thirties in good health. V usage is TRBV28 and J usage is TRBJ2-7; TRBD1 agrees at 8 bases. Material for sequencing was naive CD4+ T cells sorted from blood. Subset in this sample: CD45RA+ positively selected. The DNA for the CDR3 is TGTGCCAGCAATAACAGGGGGGACCTCTCCTACGAGCAGTACTTC. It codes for CASNNRGDLSYEQYF.